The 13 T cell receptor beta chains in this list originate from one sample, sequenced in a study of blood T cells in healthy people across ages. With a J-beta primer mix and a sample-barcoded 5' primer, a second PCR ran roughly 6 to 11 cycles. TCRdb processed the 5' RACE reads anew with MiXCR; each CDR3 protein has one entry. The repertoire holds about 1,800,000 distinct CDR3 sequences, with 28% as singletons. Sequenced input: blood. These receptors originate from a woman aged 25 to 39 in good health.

The CDR3 is CASSGTRASQVDTQYF. The CDR3 DNA follows: TGTGCCAGCAGTGGAACGCGAGCGTCCCAGGTGGATACGCAGTATTTT. The rearrangement joins TRBV6-1 to TRBJ2-3; D gene ambiguous. CDR3 length: 16 residues. Trimming cost V 4 bases and J 6 bases, with 20 bases left between them. CDR1 is MNHNS and CDR2 is SASEGT in the germline V gene.

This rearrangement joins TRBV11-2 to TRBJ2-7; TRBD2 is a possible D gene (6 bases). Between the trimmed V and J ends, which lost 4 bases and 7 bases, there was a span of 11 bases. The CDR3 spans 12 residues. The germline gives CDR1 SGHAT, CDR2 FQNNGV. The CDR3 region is CASSSLAREQYF. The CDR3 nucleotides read TGTGCCAGCAGCTCACTAGCTCGTGAGCAGTACTTC.

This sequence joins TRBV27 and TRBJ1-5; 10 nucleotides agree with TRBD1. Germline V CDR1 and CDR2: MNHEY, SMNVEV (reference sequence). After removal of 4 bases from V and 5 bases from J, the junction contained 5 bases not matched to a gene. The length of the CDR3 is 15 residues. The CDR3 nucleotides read TGTGCCAGCAGTTCCGGGACAGGGGTCGATCAGCCCCAGCATTTT. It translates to CASSSGTGVDQPQHF.

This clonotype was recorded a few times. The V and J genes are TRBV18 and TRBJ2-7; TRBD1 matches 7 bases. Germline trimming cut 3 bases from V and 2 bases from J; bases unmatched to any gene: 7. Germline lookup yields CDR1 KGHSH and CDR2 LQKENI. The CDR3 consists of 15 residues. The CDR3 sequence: CASSPTGTDPYEQYF. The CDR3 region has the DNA TGTGCCAGCTCACCGACCGGGACAGACCCCTACGAGCAGTACTTC.

CDR3 loop: CASSPTQVNTEAFF. The CDR3 region has the DNA TGCGCCAGCAGCCCGACCCAGGTGAACACTGAAGCTTTCTTT. The chain combines TRBV5-1 with TRBJ1-1; no firm D call. The germline V gene has CDR1 SGHRS and CDR2 YFSETQ. Trimming removed 4 bases from V and 0 bases from J, with 10 bases in between. This CDR3 contains 14 residues.

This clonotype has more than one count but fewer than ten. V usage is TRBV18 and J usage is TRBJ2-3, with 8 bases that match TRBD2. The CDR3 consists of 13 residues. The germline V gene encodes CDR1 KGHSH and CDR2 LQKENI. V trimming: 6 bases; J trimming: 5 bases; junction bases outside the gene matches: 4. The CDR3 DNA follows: TGTGCCAGCTCCCAAAGCGGGGGAGATACGCAGTATTTT. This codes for CASSQSGGDTQYF.

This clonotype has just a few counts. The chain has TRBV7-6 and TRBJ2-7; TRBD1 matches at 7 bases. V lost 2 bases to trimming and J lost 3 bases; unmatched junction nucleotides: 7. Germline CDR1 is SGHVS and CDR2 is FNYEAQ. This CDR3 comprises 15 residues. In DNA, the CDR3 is TGTGCCAGCAGCTTAAAGGGTAGGACAGGCTACGAGCAGTACTTC. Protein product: CASSLKGRTGYEQYF.

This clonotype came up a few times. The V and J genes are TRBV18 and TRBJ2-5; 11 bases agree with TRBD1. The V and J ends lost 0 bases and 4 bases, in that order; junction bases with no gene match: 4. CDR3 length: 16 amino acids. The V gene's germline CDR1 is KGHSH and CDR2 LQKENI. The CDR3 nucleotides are TGTGCCAGCTCACCACCCGGGACAGGGGGACGAGAGACCCAGTACTTC. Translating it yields CASSPPGTGGRETQYF.

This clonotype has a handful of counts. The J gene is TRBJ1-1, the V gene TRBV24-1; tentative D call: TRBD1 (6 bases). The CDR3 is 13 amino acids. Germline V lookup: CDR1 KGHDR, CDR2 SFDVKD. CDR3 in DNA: TGTGTCCTCCCCAGGGGAATGAACACTGAAGCTTTCTTT. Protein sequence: CVLPRGMNTEAFF.

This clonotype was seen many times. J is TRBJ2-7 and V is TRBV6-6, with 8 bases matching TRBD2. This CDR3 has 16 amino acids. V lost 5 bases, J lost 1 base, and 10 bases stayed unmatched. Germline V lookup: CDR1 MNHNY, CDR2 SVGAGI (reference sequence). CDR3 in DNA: TGTGCCAGCAGTACCCAAGGGCGGGGGGCTTCCTACGAGCAGTACTTC. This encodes CASSTQGRGASYEQYF.

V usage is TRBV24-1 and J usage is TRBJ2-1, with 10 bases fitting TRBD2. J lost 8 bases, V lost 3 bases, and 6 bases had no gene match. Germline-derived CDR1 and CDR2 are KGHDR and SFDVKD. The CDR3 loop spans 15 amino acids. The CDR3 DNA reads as TGTGCCACCAGTGATAATAGCGGGGGGCGGCATGAGCAGTTCTTC. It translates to CATSDNSGGRHEQFF.

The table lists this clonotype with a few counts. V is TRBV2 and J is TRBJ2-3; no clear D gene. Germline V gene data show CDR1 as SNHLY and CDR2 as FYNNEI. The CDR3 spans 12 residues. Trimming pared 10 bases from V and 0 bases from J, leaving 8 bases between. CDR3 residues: CAIRTSTDTQYF. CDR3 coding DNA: TGTGCCATAAGAACAAGCACAGATACGCAGTATTTT.

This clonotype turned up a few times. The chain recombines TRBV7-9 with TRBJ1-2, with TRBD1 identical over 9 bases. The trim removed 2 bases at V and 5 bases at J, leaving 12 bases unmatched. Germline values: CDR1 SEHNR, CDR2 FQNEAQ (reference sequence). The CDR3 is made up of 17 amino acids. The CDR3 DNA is TGTGCCAGCAGCTTATATTTGGACGGACAGGGGAGATATGGCTACACCTTC. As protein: CASSLYLDGQGRYGYTF.